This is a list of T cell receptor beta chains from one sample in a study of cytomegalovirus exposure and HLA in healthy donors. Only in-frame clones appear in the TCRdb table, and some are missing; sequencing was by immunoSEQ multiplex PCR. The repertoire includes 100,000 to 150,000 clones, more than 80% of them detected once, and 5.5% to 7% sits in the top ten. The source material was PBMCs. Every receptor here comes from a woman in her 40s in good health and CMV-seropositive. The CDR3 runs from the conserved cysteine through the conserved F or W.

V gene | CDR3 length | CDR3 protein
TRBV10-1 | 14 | CASSVGTSLHEQYF
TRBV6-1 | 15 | CASSENQGGSGELFF
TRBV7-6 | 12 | CASSGLSYEQYF
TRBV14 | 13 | CASSLPGVYEQYF
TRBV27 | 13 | CASSSTVTYEQYF
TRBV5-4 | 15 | CASSLDGTSTDTQYF
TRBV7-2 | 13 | CASSRGVNTEAFF
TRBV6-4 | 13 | CASSSSSGESQYF
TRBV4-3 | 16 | CASSQDLRELSYEQYF
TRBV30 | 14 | CAWAGTSGSYEQFF
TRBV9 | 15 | CASSVDSPSYNEQFF
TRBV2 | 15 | CASSGTGGVGTEAFF
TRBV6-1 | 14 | CASSGQGNTGELFF
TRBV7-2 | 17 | CASSSAVGTSGSPEQFF
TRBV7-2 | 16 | CASSLGGSSGAGELFF
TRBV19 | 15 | CASSTGGLTNEKLFF
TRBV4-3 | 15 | CASSQLTGESTEAFF
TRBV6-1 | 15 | CASSDSGKFREKLFF
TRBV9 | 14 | CASSAGLIGNTIYF
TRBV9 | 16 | CASSVVSGERHNEQFF
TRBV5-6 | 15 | CASTWDAGNQETQYF
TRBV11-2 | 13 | CATGGPRVYEQYF
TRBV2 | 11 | CASSDRVGAFF
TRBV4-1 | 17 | CASSHARSSGGEDTQYF
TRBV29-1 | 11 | CSVDREETQYF
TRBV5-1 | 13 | CASTAGLQDEQYF
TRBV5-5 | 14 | CASSLAGDNQPQHF
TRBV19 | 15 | CASSRPGQRNTEAFF
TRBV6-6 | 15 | CATRRWQGNTGELFF
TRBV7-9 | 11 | CASSFADEAFF
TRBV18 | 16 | CASSTNGGGRSEKLFF
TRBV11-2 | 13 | CASSRRDPRELFF
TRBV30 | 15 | CAWRQGQGSTGELFF
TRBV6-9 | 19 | CASSPETSGRAFPYNEQFF
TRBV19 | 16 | CASSIRAGVKGREQYF
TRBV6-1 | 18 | CASSDPTGTGGAQETQYF
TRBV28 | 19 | CASSLGTGGAWVSGNTIYF
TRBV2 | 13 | CAQGGSSYNEQFF
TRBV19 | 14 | CASSSWWRQRAQHF
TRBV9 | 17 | CASSVDLAGGIQETQYF
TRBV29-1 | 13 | CSVGWDSHNEQFF
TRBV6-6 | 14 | CASSVGGSTDTQYF
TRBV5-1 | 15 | CASSLAGKAGEKLFF
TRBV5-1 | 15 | CASSLADSSGNTIYF
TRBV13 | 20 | CAIRPKEGQRVAGGPYEQYF
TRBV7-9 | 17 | CASSLSLRGDSGNTIYF
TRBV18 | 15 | CASSPGTSANEKLFF
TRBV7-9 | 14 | CASSLTGSTDTQYF
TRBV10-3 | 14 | CAISRQGARNIQYF
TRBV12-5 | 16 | CASGLDPGLAVYEQYF
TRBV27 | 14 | CASRSVEGNYGYTF
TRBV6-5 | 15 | CASSLGLAGFNEQFF
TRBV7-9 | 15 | CASSPTSGSYNEQFF